Listed below are T cell receptor beta chains from one sample, sequenced in a study of CD8+ T cells in alopecia areata. This table comes from immunoSEQ multiplex PCR, and its TCRdb copy is limited to in-frame clones, with some not included. The data hold about 190,000 clones, with about 60% observed a single time. Sequencing was performed on CD8+ T cells sorted from blood, taken at week 24, from a patient treated with tofacitinib. Receptor source: a human donor with alopecia areata. Each CDR3 is given with its conserved first and last residue. The D gene is left open where the match is weak. Size values are once, few and many counts, or a class for expanded clones, and some rows have none.

TRBV30,TRBJ2-1,.,.,TGTGCCTGGAGTATATCCTACAATGAGCAGTTCTTC,CAWSISYNEQFF
TRBV5-5,TRBJ1-5,.,medium-sized,TGTGCCAGCAGCCTCGGATCCAATCAGCCCCAGCATTTT,CASSLGSNQPQHF
TRBV29-1,TRBJ1-3,.,.,TGCAGCGTTGGACCCAGGGATCCTGGAAACACCATATATTTT,CSVGPRDPGNTIYF
TRBV7-9,TRBJ2-5,.,.,TGTGCCAGCAGCCATGGGACGGGAGCGACAAGGCAGTACTTC,CASSHGTGATRQYF
TRBV10-3,TRBJ2-7,.,.,TGTGCCATCAGTGGAAGGACACTGGGGGAGCAGTACTTC,CAISGRTLGEQYF
TRBV6-5,TRBJ1-2,.,.,TGTGCCAGCAGTCCCGGGAGTCCCTATGGCTACACCTTC,CASSPGSPYGYTF
TRBV7-2,TRBJ2-1,.,few,TGTGCCAGCAGCCTAAACACAGGGCCTACCTACAATGAGCAGTTCTTC,CASSLNTGPTYNEQFF
TRBV9,TRBJ2-5,.,.,TGTGCCAGCAGCTCTCACGGGGAGACCCAGTACTTC,CASSSHGETQYF
TRBV7-9,TRBJ2-1,TRBD2,.,TGTGCCAGCAGCCCCGGACTAGCGACCTACAATGAGCAGTTCTTC,CASSPGLATYNEQFF
TRBV27,TRBJ2-1,.,.,TGTGCCAGCAGTGCGGGGAATGAGCAGTTCTTC,CASSAGNEQFF
TRBV25-1,TRBJ1-6,.,.,TGTGCCAGCAGTGGCCGGGATGGGGGCTTGCCACCCCTCCACTTT,CASSGRDGGLPPLHF
TRBV11-2,TRBJ2-7,TRBD1,.,TGTGCCAGCAGCCCCGACAGGGTGGCATCCTACGAGCAGTACTTC,CASSPDRVASYEQYF
TRBV29-1,TRBJ2-1,.,few,TGCAGCGTTACGGGACCCAACAATGAGCAGTTCTTC,CSVTGPNNEQFF
TRBV5-6,TRBJ2-5,.,.,TGTGCCAGCGTCAGCAGCTTGGAGACCCAGTACTTC,CASVSSLETQYF
TRBV2,TRBJ2-5,.,.,TGTGCCAGCAGTCAAGGACGGAACCAAGAGACCCAGTACTTC,CASSQGRNQETQYF